This T cell receptor beta chain was profiled in a study of glioma-infiltrating T cells after dendritic cell vaccination. In the study overall: Patients received autologous tumor lysate-pulsed dendritic cell vaccination between the early 2000s and the early 2010s. Autologous tumor lysate was loaded overnight onto monocyte-derived dendritic cells grown 7 to 8 days with IL-4 and GM-CSF. Regarding the study as a whole: The cohort had few patients with full blood and tumor sets.

About this clone: Its antigen is still unknown.

TCRdb's copy holds only in-frame clones and misses some; the assay was immunoSEQ multiplex PCR. Among tens of thousands of clones listed, 90% were seen once. The CDR3 has 14 amino acids. Germline loops: CDR1 SEHNR, CDR2 FQNEAQ (reference sequence). The ends were cut back, 5 bases at V and 7 bases at J, with 12 bases in the middle. The chain has TRBV7-9 and TRBJ1-6, with D possibly matching TRBD1 (6 bases). This sequence was found in a human donor with glioblastoma. Sequences were derived from blood, sampled before dendritic cell vaccination. CDR3 loop: CASSPGTTNSPLHF. CDR3 nucleotide sequence: TGTGCCAGCAGCCCGGGGACAACCAATTCACCCCTCCACTTT.